The T cell receptor beta chain under discussion was sequenced for a study of identical twins. The study, taken as a whole, reports: Within twin pairs, the out-of-frame alpha sequences they shared showed excess low generation probability. Out-of-frame TCR alpha sharing in monozygotic twins exceeded recombination model predictions.

This CDR3 contains 11 residues. V was pared by 5 bases and J by 12 bases, with 11 bases between. Germline CDR1 SGHTA, CDR2 FQGNSA. This clonotype was detected a few times. Its antigen remains unidentified. A universal primer site was created by template switching, with the cDNA bearing unique molecular identifiers. TCRdb re-called the 5' RACE reads with MiXCR, one entry per CDR3 protein. The data contain about 520,000 distinct CDR3 sequences, roughly a fifth of them singletons. The same data also contributed to another study, on T cells expressing NK-cell markers. That paper adds: Uncertainty persisted over the HCMV specificity of expanded NKG2C+ T cell clones.

What was sequenced was CD4+ T cells sorted from blood. This sequence was found in a woman aged 18-29 years in good health. The rearrangement joins TRBV7-2 to TRBJ2-1; D uncertain. CDR3: CASSLDLTQFF. The DNA for the CDR3 is TGTGCCAGCAGCCTGGATCTGACGCAGTTCTTC.